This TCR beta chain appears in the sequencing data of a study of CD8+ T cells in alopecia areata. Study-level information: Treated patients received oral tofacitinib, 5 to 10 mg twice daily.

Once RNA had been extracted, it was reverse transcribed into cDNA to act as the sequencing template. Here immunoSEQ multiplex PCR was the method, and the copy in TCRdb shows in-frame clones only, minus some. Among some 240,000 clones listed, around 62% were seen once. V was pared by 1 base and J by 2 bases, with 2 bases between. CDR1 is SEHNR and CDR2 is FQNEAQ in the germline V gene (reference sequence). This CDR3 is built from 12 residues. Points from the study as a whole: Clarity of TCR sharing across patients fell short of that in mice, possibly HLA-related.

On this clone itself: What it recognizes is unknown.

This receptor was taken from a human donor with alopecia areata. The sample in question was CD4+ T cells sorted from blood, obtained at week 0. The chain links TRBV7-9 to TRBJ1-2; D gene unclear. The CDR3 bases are TGTGCCAGCAGCTTAGTGAACTATGGCTACACCTTC. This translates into CASSLVNYGYTF.